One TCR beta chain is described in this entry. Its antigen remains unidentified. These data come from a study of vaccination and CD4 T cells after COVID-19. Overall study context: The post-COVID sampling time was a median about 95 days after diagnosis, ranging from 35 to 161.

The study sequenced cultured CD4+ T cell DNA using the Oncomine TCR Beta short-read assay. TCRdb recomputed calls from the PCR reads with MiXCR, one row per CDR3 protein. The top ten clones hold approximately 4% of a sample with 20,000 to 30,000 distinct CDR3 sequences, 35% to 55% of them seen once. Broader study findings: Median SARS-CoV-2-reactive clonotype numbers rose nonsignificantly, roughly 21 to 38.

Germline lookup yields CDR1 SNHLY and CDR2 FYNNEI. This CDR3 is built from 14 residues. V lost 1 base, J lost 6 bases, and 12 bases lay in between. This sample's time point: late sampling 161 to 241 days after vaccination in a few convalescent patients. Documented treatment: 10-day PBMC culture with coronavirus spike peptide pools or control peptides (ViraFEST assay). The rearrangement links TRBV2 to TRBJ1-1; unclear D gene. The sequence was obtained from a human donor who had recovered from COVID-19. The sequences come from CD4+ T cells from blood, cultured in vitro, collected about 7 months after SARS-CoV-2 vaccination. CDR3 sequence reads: CASSEDGVRAEAFF. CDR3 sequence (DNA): TGTGCCAGCAGTGAAGATGGGGTAAGGGCTGAAGCTTTCTTT.